Each of the 2 T cell receptor beta chains below was sequenced from the same sample in a study of identifying expanded T cells in peripheral blood. Generated by immunoSEQ multiplex PCR, the TCRdb table keeps only in-frame clones and is missing some. Of approximately 75,000 clones in the sample, about 90% are singletons; the top ten hold 2.5% to 3.5%. Sequenced: blood. Every receptor here comes from a person aged 18-69 years in good health.

The chain uses TRBV6-6 and TRBJ1-1, with a tentative D call TRBD1 (5 bases). Deletions cut 0 bases from V and 1 base from J, with 6 bases between. The CDR3 is made up of 14 amino acids. Germline CDR1 MNHNY, CDR2 SVGAGI (reference sequence). CDR3 protein: CASSYSQGNTEAFF. The CDR3, as DNA: TGTGCCAGCAGTTACTCGCAGGGGAACACTGAAGCTTTCTTT.

The chain employs TRBV7-9 and TRBJ2-3, with D unresolved. The germline V and J ends were trimmed by 1 base and 2 bases, with 13 bases remaining between them. Germline V gene data show CDR1 as SEHNR and CDR2 as FQNEAQ (reference sequence). The CDR3 extends over 16 amino acids. In DNA, the CDR3 is TGTGCCAGCAGCTTAGTTGGTGCCGTTATCACAGATACGCAGTATTTT. Protein: CASSLVGAVITDTQYF. The entire variable domain, with the rest obtained from reference TRBV7-9 and TRBJ2-3, is as follows: DTGVSQNPRHKITKRGQNVTFRCDPISEHNRLYWYRQTLGQGPEFLTYFQNEAQLEKSRLLSDRFSAERPKGSFSTLEIQRTEQGDSAMYLCASSLVGAVITDTQYFGPGTRLTVL.